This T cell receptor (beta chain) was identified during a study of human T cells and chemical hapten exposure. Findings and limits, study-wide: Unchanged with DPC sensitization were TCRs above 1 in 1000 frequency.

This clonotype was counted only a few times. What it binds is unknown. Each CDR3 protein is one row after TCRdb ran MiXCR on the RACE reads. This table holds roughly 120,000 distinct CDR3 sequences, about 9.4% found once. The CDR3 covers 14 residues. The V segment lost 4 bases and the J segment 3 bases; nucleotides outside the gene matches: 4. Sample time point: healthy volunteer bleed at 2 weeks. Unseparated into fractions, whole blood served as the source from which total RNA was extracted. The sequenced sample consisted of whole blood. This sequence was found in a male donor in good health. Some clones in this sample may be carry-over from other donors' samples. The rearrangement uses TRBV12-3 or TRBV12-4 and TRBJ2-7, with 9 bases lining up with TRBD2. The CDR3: CASSSGTSLYEQYF. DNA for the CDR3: TGTGCCAGCAGTTCCGGGACTAGCCTCTACGAGCAGTACTTC.